This passage covers 27 T cell receptor beta chains from one sample sequenced in a study of blood T cell repertoires in COVID-19. Assay used: immunoSEQ multiplex PCR; TCRdb lists only in-frame clones, some missing. The sample includes roughly 420,000 clones, more than 75% seen only once; the top ten take around 0.97%. Sequencing used PBMCs or T cells enriched from blood (not recorded which). These TCRs come from a woman aged 25 to 45 with acute COVID-19.

This chain uses TRBV29-1 with TRBJ2-7, with D possibly being TRBD2 (6 bases). This CDR3 spans 18 amino acids. Trimming cost V 4 bases and J 6 bases, with 31 bases left between them. Looked up from germline, CDR1 is SQVTM and CDR2 is ANQGSEA. CDR3 in DNA: TGCAGCGTTGGCCCTAAATTCCCCGGGGGAATTGTGTATCTCGAGCAGTACTTC. Protein: CSVGPKFPGGIVYLEQYF.

Comments on this clone: Other DNA sequences in this sample translate to the same CDR3. This chain joins TRBV9 and TRBJ1-5; D uncertain. V dropped 4 bases and J dropped 2 bases, with 10 bases sitting between them. The CDR3 has 14 residues. Looked up from germline, CDR1 is SGDLS and CDR2 is YYNGEE. The CDR3 coding sequence is TGTGCCAGCAGCCTGGCCGGGGGCAATCAGCCCCAGCATTTT. This translates into CASSLAGGNQPQHF.

The CDR3 sequence is CASRQLDTDTQYF. The CDR3 bases are TGTGCCAGCAGGCAACTTGACACAGATACGCAGTATTTT. The chain employs TRBV12-3 or TRBV12-4 and TRBJ2-3; no clear D gene. Trimming shortened V by 6 bases and J by 2 bases, and 9 bases separated the two germline ends. The CDR3 extends over 13 amino acids.

The chain has TRBV3-1 (or the pseudogene TRBV3-2) and TRBJ2-7; D gene ambiguous. In germline, CDR1 is LGHDT, CDR2 YNNKEL (reference sequence). This CDR3 spans 18 amino acids. V was cut by 1 base and J by 2 bases, with 21 bases left in between. The CDR3 reads CASSQGTPVPLRAYEQYF. CDR3 in DNA: TGTGCCAGCAGCCAAGGTACCCCGGTGCCACTTCGGGCCTACGAGCAGTACTTC.

The V call is TRBV7-9, the J call TRBJ1-1, with a weak D call TRBD1 (5 bases). The CDR3 has 15 residues. CDR1 SEHNR and CDR2 FQNEAQ come from the germline V gene (reference sequence). Trimming cost V 7 bases and J 3 bases, with 18 bases left between them. In DNA form, the CDR3 reads TGTGCCAGCACCACCACAGGAGGGGCAGACACTGAAGCTTTCTTT. This codes for CASTTTGGADTEAFF.

This rearrangement joins TRBV28 to TRBJ1-1; the D gene is possibly TRBD1 (6 bases). Deletions cut 2 bases from V and 10 bases from J, with 11 bases between. CDR3 length: 12 residues. Germline CDR1 reads MDHEN; CDR2 reads SYDVKM. In nucleotides, the CDR3 is TGTGCCAGCAGTTTACCTAGGACAGCAGCTTTCTTT. Translated, it gives CASSLPRTAAFF.

This rearrangement joins TRBV6-6 to TRBJ1-2, with D unclear. Trimming cost V 4 bases and J 4 bases, with 13 bases left between them. The CDR3 is 14 residues long. CDR1 is MNHNY, CDR2 SVGAGI, per germline (reference sequence). CDR3 region: CASSSIAETYGYTF. The CDR3 region has the DNA TGTGCCAGCAGTTCGATAGCAGAGACCTATGGCTACACCTTC.

V is TRBV24-1 and J is TRBJ1-2; tentatively, D is TRBD1 (5 bases). The V end lost 8 bases, the J end lost 2 bases, and 14 bases lay between the germline ends. This CDR3 spans 14 amino acids. Germline V gene sequence: CDR1 KGHDR, CDR2 SFDVKD. The CDR3, as DNA: TGTGCCACCAACCCCGGAGGGGCCAACTATGGCTACACCTTC. Its protein is CATNPGGANYGYTF.

This clone has just one count. The CDR3 protein is CASSPSFRVRALGNEQFF. The CDR3 nucleotides read TGTGCCAGCAGCCCATCGTTTAGGGTGCGGGCTTTAGGCAATGAGCAGTTCTTC. The chain uses TRBV7-2 and TRBJ2-1; TRBD2 might be the D (5 bases). The CDR3 contains 18 residues. The germline V gene has CDR1 SGHTA and CDR2 FQGNSA. Trimming cost V 5 bases and J 6 bases, with 26 bases left between them.

The chain has TRBV7-8 and TRBJ2-1, with D possibly matching TRBD1 (5 bases). This CDR3 contains 14 residues. Trimming removed 1 base from V and 6 bases from J, with 10 bases in between. Germline CDR1 and CDR2: SGHVS and FQNEAQ. The CDR3 loop is CASSLGTWGNEQFF. DNA for the CDR3: TGTGCCAGCAGCTTAGGGACATGGGGCAATGAGCAGTTCTTC.

The rearrangement joins TRBV7-2 to TRBJ2-1; D is perhaps TRBD2 (5 bases). This CDR3 comprises 13 residues. Trimming took off 3 bases at V and 7 bases at J, with 10 bases between the two ends. Germline-derived CDR1 and CDR2 are SGHTA and FQGNSA. CDR3 sequence (DNA): TGTGCCAGCAGCTTTTGGCCGGGGAATGAGCAGTTCTTC. It specifies CASSFWPGNEQFF.

About this clone: The identical CDR3 is also encoded by other nucleotide sequences in the sample. The genes are TRBV7-9 and TRBJ1-5, with 8 nucleotides matching TRBD1. CDR1 and CDR2 from the germline V gene are SEHNR and FQNEAQ (reference sequence). Germline trimming cut 5 bases from V and 5 bases from J; bases unmatched to any gene: 8. The CDR3 is 15 amino acids. The CDR3 reads CASSKTGQGDQPQHF. DNA of the CDR3: TGTGCCAGCAGCAAAACCGGACAGGGTGATCAGCCCCAGCATTTT.

The J gene is TRBJ1-5, the V gene TRBV19; 8 nucleotides agree with TRBD1. The germline CDR1 and CDR2 sequences are LNHDA and SQIVND (reference sequence). The CDR3 totals 14 residues. Germline trimming cut 10 bases from V and 1 base from J; bases unmatched to any gene: 6. The CDR3 DNA is TGTGCCACCAAACAGGGGGGGAGCAATCAGCCCCAGCATTTT. Its protein is CATKQGGSNQPQHF.

The chain uses TRBV6-5 and TRBJ1-1; TRBD1 aligns across 10 bases. This CDR3 has 15 residues. CDR1 is MNHEY, CDR2 SVGAGI, per germline. The trim removed 2 bases at V and 4 bases at J, leaving 4 bases unmatched. The CDR3 DNA reads as TGTGCCAGCAGTTACCAGGGACAGGGGCCCACTGAAGCTTTCTTT. Protein sequence: CASSYQGQGPTEAFF.

CDR3 residues: CASSSGQGKQYF. DNA for the CDR3: TGTGCCAGCAGTTCCGGACAGGGGAAGCAGTACTTC. V is TRBV27 and J is TRBJ2-7, with TRBD1 identical over 9 bases. Trimming took 4 bases from V and 8 from J; bases not matched to a gene: 3. The CDR3 covers 12 residues. Germline CDR1 and CDR2: MNHEY and SMNVEV (reference sequence).

This chain links TRBV12-3 or TRBV12-4 with TRBJ2-1, with D hard to call. The CDR3 spans 12 residues. The V end was cut by 3 bases, the J end by 6 bases, with 6 bases between. In nucleotides, the CDR3 is TGTGCCAGCAGTTTTTTTAGCAATGAGCAGTTCTTC. The encoded protein is CASSFFSNEQFF.

The gene calls are TRBV10-1 and TRBJ1-3; 7 positions agree with TRBD1. The CDR3 is 14 amino acids. Germline assignment: CDR1 WNHNN and CDR2 SYGVQD (reference sequence). The J segment lost 4 bases and the V segment lost 7 bases, leaving 7 bases of the junction unmatched. The CDR3 nucleotides read TGCGCCAGCACCTTGACAGGGATGGGAAACACCATATATTTT. Amino acids: CASTLTGMGNTIYF.

This sequence joins TRBV7-9 and TRBJ1-5, with D maybe TRBD1 (5 bases). CDR3 length: 18 amino acids. Germline V gives CDR1 SEHNR, CDR2 FQNEAQ (reference sequence). Trimming removed 2 bases from V and 2 bases from J, with 19 bases in between. For the CDR3, the DNA is TGTGCCAGCAGCTTAAGTGGGGGGACCCCTGGAGGCAATCAGCCCCAGCATTTT. This encodes CASSLSGGTPGGNQPQHF.

This clone turned up a few times. The V and J genes are TRBV2 and TRBJ1-5, with 9 bases identical to TRBD1. The CDR3 runs to 15 residues. CDR1 and CDR2 (germline): SNHLY, FYNNEI. V shed 4 bases, J shed 3 bases, and the junction held 4 bases outside the gene matches. CDR3: CASSGTGANNQPQHF. DNA of the CDR3: TGTGCCAGCAGTGGGACAGGGGCGAACAATCAGCCCCAGCATTTT. The whole variable domain, filled in from reference TRBV2 and TRBJ1-5, reads EPEVTQTPSHQVTQMGQEVILRCVPISNHLYFYWYRQILGQKVEFLVSFYNNEISEKSEIFDDQFSVERPDGSNFTLKIRSTKLEDSAMYFCASSGTGANNQPQHFGDGTRLSIL.

The rearrangement links TRBV7-2 to TRBJ2-7; tentatively, D is TRBD1 (6 bases). CDR1 is SGHTA and CDR2 is FQGNSA in the germline V gene. This CDR3 has 12 residues. The germline V and J ends were trimmed by 3 bases and 6 bases, with 9 bases remaining between them. The CDR3 DNA reads as TGTGCCAGCAGCTTTACAGGGTTCGAGCAGTACTTC. Translation: CASSFTGFEQYF.

The chain combines TRBV2 with TRBJ1-2; no definite D call. CDR1 SNHLY and CDR2 FYNNEI come from the germline V gene. V was trimmed by 5 bases and J by 7 bases, leaving 8 bases between them. There are 11 residues in the CDR3. CDR3 DNA sequence: TGTGCCAGCAGTACGCGGGTTGGCTACACCTTC. It translates to CASSTRVGYTF.

V and J are TRBV14 and TRBJ2-7; D possibly corresponds to TRBD2 (6 bases). Trimming cost V 0 bases and J 6 bases, with 9 bases left between them. The CDR3 is made up of 13 amino acids. Germline assignment: CDR1 SGHDN and CDR2 FVKESK. The CDR3 region has the DNA TGTGCCAGCAGCCAAGATCGGGGGTCCGAGCAGTACTTC. Translating gives CASSQDRGSEQYF.

The chain carries TRBV4-1 and TRBJ2-7, with 8 bases that match TRBD1. The CDR3 extends over 16 amino acids. Germline V gene data show CDR1 as MGHRA and CDR2 as YSYEKL. V was pared by 1 base and J by 3 bases, with 8 bases of the junction left unmatched. The CDR3 reads CASSQALTGAGYEQYF. The CDR3, as DNA: TGCGCCAGCAGCCAAGCCCTGACAGGGGCCGGCTACGAGCAGTACTTC.

The rearrangement links TRBV29-1 to TRBJ1-1, with D tentatively TRBD1 (6 bases). The CDR3 is 14 residues long. Germline lookup yields CDR1 SQVTM and CDR2 ANQGSEA. V was pared by 5 bases and J by 6 bases, with 19 bases between. The CDR3 reads CSVKTGLRSSEAFF. The DNA for the CDR3 is TGCAGCGTTAAAACAGGGTTACGCTCCTCTGAAGCTTTCTTT.

The chain has TRBV7-2 and TRBJ1-1; D not certain. V lost 2 bases and J 0 bases, leaving 7 bases between the germline ends. Germline CDR1 and CDR2: SGHTA and FQGNSA. The length of the CDR3 is 14 residues. The CDR3 sequence is CASSLRGLNTEAFF. The CDR3 bases are TGTGCCAGCAGCTTACGAGGTCTGAACACTGAAGCTTTCTTT. Full variable domain (rest looked up from reference TRBV7-2 and TRBJ1-1): GAGVSQSPSNKVTEKGKDVELRCDPISGHTALYWYRQSLGQGLEFLIYFQGNSAPDKSGLPSDRFSAERTGGSVSTLTIQRTQQEDSAVYLCASSLRGLNTEAFFGQGTRLTVV.

In DNA form, the CDR3 reads TGCGCCAGCAGCCCGGGGGATCGGGACGAGCCCCAGCATTTT. Amino acid sequence: CASSPGDRDEPQHF. The chain combines TRBV5-1 with TRBJ1-5, with TRBD1 as a possible D gene (5 bases). The V end lost 4 bases, the J end lost 8 bases, and 16 bases lay between the germline ends. The germline V gene has CDR1 SGHRS and CDR2 YFSETQ. The CDR3 has 14 amino acids.

This clone was observed a handful of times. The chain recombines TRBV5-1 with TRBJ1-1, with a tentative D call TRBD1 (6 bases). The CDR3 covers 15 residues. Per the germline V gene, CDR1 is SGHRS and CDR2 is YFSETQ. V was clipped by 0 bases and J by 5 bases, with 14 bases between them. CDR3 region: CASSLGAGAGTEAFF. The CDR3 nucleotides are TGCGCCAGCAGCTTGGGGGCAGGGGCAGGTACTGAAGCTTTCTTT.